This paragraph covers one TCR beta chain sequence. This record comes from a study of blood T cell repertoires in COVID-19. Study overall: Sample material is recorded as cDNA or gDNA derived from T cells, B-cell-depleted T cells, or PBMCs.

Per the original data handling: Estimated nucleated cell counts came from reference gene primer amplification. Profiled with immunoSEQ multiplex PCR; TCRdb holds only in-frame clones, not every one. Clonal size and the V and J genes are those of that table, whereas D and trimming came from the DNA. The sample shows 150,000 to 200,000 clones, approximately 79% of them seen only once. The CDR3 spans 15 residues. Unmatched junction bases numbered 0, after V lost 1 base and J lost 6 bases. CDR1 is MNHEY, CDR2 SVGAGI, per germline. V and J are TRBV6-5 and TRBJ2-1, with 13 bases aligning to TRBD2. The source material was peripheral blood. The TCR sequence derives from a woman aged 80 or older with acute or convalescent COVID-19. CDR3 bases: TGTGCCAGCAGTTACTGGACTAGCGGGAGCAATGAGCAGTTCTTC. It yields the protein CASSYWTSGSNEQFF.